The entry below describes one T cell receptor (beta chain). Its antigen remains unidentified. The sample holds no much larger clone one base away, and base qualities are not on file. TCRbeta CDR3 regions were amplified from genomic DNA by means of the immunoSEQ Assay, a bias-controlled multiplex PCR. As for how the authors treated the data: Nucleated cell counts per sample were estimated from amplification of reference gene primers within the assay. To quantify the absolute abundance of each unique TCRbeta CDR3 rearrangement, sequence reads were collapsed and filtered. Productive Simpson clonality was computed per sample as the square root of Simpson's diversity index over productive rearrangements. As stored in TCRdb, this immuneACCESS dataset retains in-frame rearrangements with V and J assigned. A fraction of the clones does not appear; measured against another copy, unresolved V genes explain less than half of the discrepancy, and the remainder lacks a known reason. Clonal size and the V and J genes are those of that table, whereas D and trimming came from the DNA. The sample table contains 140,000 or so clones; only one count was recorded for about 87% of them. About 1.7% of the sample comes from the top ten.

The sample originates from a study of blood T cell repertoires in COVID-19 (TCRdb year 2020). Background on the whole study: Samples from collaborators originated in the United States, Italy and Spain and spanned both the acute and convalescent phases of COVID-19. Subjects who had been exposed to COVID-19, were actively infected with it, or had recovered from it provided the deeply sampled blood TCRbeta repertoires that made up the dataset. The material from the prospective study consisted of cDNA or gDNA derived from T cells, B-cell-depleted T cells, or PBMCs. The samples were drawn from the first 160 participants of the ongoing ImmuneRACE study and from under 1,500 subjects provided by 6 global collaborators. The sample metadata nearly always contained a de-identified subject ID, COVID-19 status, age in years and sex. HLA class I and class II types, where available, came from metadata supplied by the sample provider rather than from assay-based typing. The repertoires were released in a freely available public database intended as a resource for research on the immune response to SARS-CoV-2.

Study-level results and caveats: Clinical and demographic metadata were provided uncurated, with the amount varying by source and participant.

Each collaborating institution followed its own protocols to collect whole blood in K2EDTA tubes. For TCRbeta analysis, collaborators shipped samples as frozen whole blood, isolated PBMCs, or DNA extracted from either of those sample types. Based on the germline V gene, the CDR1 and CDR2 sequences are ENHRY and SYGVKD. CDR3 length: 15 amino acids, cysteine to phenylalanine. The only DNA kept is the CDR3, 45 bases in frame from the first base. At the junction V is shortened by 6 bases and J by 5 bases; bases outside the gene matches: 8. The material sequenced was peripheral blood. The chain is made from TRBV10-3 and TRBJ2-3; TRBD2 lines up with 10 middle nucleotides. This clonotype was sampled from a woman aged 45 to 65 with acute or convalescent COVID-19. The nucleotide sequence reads TGTGCCATCAGGAGAGCGGGGGGGCTTCTAGATACGCAGTATTTT. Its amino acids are CAIRRAGGLLDTQYF.